This entry concerns a single T cell receptor beta chain. The sample originates from a study of blood T cell repertoires in COVID-19. Study-wide context: The United States, Italy and Spain provided the acute and convalescent COVID-19 samples. The analysed material was cDNA or gDNA that came from T cells, B-cell-depleted T cells, or PBMCs.

The CDR3 is 14 amino acids. The germline V and J ends were trimmed by 1 base and 6 bases, with 10 bases remaining between them. Germline V gene lookup returns CDR1 KGHSH and CDR2 LQKENI. Per the study methods: Reference gene primer amplification gave estimated nucleated cell counts. Sequencing used immunoSEQ multiplex PCR; TCRdb keeps in-frame clones, though not all of them. The V and J calls and clone size are taken from that table; D and trimming were inferred from the DNA. The table shows 200,000 to 250,000 clones, with approximately 81% occurring only once. This chain connects TRBV18 to TRBJ2-1; tentatively, D is TRBD1 (6 bases). The receptor was derived from a man aged 50-60 years who had recovered from COVID-19. The specimen was peripheral blood. CDR3 loop: CASSPQEGGNEQFF. For the CDR3, the DNA is TGTGCCAGCTCACCACAGGAAGGGGGCAATGAGCAGTTCTTC.